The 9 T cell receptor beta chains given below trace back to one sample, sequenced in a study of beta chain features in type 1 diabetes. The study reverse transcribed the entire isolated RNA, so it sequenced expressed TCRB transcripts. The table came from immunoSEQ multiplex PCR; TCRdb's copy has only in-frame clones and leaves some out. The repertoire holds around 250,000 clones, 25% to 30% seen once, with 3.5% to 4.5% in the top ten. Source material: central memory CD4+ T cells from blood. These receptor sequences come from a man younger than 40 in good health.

Here the CDR3 DNA reads TGTGCCAGCAGGTCCCCGGGGGATGAAAAACTGTTTTTT. Its protein product is CASRSPGDEKLFF. The genes are TRBV6-6 and TRBJ1-4; D possibly corresponds to TRBD1 (5 bases). Germline CDR1 reads MNHNY; CDR2 reads SVGAGI (reference sequence). V was shortened by 6 bases and J by 6 bases, with 11 bases between the two germline ends. This CDR3 has 13 residues.

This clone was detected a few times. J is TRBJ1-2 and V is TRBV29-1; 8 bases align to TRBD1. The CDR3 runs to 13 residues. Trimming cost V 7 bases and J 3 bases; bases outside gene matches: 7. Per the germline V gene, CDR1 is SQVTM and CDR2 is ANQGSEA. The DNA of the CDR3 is TGCAGCGGATACAGGGGGGACCACTATGGCTACACCTTC. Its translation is CSGYRGDHYGYTF.

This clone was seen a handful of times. DNA of the CDR3: TGTGCCAGCAGGGAAGCCGGGACGGCGAACACTGAAGCTTTCTTT. It translates to CASREAGTANTEAFF. This chain uses TRBV5-6 with TRBJ1-1, with D possibly matching TRBD1 (5 bases). Germline CDR1 reads SGHDT; CDR2 reads YYEEEE. The CDR3 is 15 amino acids. V lost 5 bases and J 1 base, leaving 15 bases between the germline ends.

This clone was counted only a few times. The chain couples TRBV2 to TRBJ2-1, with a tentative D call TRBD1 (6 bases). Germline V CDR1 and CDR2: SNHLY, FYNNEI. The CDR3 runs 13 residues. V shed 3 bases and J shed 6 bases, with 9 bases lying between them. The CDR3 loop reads CASSEGQINEQFF. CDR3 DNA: TGTGCCAGCAGTGAGGGACAAATCAATGAGCAGTTCTTC.

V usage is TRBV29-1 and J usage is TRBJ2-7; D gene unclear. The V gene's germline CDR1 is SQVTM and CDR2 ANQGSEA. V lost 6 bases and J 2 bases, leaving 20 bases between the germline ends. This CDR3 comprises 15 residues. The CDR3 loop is CSVLIRSLAAYEQYF. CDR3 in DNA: TGCAGCGTCTTAATCAGGAGCTTGGCTGCCTACGAGCAGTACTTC.

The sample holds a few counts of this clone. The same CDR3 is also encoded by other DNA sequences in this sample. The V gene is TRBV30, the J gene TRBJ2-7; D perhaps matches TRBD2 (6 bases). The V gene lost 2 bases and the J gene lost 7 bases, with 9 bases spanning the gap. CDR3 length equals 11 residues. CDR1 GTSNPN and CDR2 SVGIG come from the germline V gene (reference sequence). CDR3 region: CAWSWGGEQYF. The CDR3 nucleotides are TGTGCCTGGAGTTGGGGAGGTGAGCAGTACTTC. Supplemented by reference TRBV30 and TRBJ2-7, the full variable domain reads SQTIHQWPATLVQPVGSPLSLECTVEGTSNPNLYWYRQAAGRGLQLLFYSVGIGQISSEVPQNLSASRPQDRQFILSSKKLLLSDSGFYLCAWSWGGEQYFGPGTRLTVT.

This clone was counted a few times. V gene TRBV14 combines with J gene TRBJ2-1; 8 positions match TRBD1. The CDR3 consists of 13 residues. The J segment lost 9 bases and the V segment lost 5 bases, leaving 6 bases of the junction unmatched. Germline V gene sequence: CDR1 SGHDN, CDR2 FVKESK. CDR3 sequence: CASSRDRNLEQFF. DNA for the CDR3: TGTGCCAGCAGCAGGGACAGGAATCTTGAGCAGTTCTTC.

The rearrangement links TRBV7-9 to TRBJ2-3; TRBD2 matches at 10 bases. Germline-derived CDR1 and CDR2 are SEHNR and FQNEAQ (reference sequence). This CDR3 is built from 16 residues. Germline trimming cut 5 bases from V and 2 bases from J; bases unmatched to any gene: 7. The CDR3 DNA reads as TGTGCCAGCAGCCCCTTACTAGCGGGGTACACAGATACGCAGTATTTT. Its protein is CASSPLLAGYTDTQYF.

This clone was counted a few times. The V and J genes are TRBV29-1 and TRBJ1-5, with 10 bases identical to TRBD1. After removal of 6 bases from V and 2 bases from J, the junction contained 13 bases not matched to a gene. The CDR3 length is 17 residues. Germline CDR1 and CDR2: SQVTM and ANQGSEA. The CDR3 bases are TGCAGCGTGGGACAGGGGTTTAAACCCCGGGGCAATCAGCCCCAGCATTTT. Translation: CSVGQGFKPRGNQPQHF.